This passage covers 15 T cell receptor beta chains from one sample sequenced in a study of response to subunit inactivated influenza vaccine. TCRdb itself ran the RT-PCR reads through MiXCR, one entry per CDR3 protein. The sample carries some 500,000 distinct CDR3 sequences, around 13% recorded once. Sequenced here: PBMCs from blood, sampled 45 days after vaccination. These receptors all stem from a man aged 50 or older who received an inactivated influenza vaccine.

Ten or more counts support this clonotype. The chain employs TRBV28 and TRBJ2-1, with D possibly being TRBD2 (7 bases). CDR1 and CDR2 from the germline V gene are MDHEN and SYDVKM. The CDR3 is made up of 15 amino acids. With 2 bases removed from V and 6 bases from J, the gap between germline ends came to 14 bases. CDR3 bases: TGTGCCAGCAGTTTACTGGGGGGGGCCGTCAATGAGCAGTTCTTC. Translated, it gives CASSLLGGAVNEQFF.

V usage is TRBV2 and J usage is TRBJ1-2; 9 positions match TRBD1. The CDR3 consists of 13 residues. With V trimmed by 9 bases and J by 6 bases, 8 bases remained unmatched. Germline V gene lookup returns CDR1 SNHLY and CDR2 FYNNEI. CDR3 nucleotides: TGTGCCAGGACCGAACAGGGGGCCCATGGCTACACCTTC. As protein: CARTEQGAHGYTF.

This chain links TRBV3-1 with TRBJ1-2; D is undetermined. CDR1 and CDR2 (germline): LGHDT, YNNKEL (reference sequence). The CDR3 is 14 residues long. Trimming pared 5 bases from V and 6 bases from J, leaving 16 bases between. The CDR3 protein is CASSDPGKRHGYTF. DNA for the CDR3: TGTGCCAGCAGCGACCCGGGGAAACGCCATGGCTACACCTTC.

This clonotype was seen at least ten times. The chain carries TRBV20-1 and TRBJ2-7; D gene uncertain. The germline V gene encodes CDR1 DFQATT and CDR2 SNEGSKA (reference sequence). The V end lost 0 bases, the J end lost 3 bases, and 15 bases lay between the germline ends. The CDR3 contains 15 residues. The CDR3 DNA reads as TGCAGTGCTAGAGATATATCAGGACCCGACTACGAGCAGTACTTC. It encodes CSARDISGPDYEQYF.

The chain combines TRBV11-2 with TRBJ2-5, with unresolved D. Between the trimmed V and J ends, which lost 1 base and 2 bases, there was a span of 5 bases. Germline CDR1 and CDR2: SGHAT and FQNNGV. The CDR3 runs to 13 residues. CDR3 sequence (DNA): TGTGCCAGCAGCTTAGTTTGGCAAGAGACCCAGTACTTC. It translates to CASSLVWQETQYF.

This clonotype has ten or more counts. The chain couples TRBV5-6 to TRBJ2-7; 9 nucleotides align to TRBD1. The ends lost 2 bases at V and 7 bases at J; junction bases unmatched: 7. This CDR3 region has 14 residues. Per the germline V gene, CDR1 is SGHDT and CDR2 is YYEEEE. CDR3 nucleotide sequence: TGTGCCAGCAGCTTCACAGGGGGCGCGGGGGAGCAGTACTTC. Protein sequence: CASSFTGGAGEQYF.

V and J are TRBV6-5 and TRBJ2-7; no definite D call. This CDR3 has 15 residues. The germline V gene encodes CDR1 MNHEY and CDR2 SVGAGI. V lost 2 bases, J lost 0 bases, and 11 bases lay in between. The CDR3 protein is CASSYDSGPSYEQYF. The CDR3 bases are TGTGCCAGCAGTTACGACTCCGGGCCCTCCTACGAGCAGTACTTC.

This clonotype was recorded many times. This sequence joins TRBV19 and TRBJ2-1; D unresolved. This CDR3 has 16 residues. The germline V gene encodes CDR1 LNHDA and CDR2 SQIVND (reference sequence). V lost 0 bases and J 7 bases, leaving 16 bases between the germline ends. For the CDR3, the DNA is TGTGCCAGTAGTATAGATAGCTGGGTACCCGGGAATGAGCAGTTCTTC. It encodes CASSIDSWVPGNEQFF.

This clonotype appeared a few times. CDR3: CASSRQVTYEQYF. CDR3 DNA sequence: TGTGCCAGCAGCAGACAGGTAACCTACGAGCAGTACTTC. The genes are TRBV12-3 or TRBV12-4 and TRBJ2-7; maybe TRBD1 (6 bases). The CDR3 totals 13 residues. V was clipped by 6 bases and J by 2 bases, with 11 bases between them.

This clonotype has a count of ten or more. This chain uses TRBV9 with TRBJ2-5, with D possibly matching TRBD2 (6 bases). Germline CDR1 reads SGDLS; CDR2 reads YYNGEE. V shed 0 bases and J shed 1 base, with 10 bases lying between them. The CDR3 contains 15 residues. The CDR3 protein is CASSVATGGQETQYF. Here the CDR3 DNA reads TGTGCCAGCAGCGTAGCTACCGGGGGCCAAGAGACCCAGTACTTC. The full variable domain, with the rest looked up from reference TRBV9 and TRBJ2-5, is DSGVTQTPKHLITATGQRVTLRCSPRSGDLSVYWYQQSLDQGLQFLIQYYNGEERAKGNILERFSAQQFPDLHSELNLSSLELGDSALYFCASSVATGGQETQYFGPGTRLLVL.

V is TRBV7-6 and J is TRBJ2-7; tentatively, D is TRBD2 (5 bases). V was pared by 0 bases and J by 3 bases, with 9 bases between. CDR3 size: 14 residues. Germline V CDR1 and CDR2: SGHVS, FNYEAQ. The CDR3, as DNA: TGTGCCAGCAGCTTAGCTATTGGAGGCTACGAGCAGTACTTC. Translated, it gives CASSLAIGGYEQYF.

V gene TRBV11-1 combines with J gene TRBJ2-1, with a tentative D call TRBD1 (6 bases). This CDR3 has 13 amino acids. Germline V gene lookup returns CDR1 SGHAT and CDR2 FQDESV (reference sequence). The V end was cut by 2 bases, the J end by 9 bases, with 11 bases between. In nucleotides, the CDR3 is TGTGCCAGCAGCTTATTGAGGGACACTGAGCAGTTCTTC. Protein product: CASSLLRDTEQFF.

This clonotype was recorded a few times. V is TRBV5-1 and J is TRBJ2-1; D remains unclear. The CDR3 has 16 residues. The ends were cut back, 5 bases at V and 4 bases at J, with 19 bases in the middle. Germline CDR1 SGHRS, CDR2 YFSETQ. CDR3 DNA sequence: TGCGCCAGCAGACTTCTGATGACCAGGAATTACAATGAGCAGTTCTTC. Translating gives CASRLLMTRNYNEQFF.

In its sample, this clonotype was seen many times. CDR3 bases: TGTGCCAGCAGCAGTGGTAGGCAGGGGAAGGAGACCCAGTACTTC. Translating gives CASSSGRQGKETQYF. V gene TRBV7-7 combines with J gene TRBJ2-5, with a weak D call TRBD1 (6 bases). The ends were cut back, 5 bases at V and 5 bases at J, with 18 bases in the middle. The CDR3 contains 15 residues. CDR1 and CDR2 (germline): SSHAT, FNYEAQ (reference sequence).

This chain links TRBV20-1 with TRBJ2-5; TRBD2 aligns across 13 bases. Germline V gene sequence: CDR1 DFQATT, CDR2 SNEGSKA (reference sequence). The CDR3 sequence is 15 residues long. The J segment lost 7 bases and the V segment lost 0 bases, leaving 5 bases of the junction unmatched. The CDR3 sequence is CSARDWTSGRWTQYF. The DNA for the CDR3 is TGCAGTGCTAGAGATTGGACTAGCGGGAGATGGACCCAGTACTTC.